These 18 T cell receptor beta chains were sequenced from one sample in a study of identifying expanded T cells in peripheral blood. Profiled with immunoSEQ multiplex PCR; TCRdb holds only in-frame clones, not every one. This sample has about 110,000 clones; 75% to 90% occur once, and the top ten carry roughly 15%. Material: blood. The receptors were gathered from a person aged 18 to 75 in good health.

J is TRBJ2-2 and V is TRBV5-8, with unresolved D. The germline V gene has CDR1 SGHTS and CDR2 YDEGEE. V was trimmed by 1 base and J by 3 bases, leaving 4 bases between them. This CDR3 has 13 residues. CDR3 residues: CASSLYYTGELFF. The CDR3 DNA follows: TGTGCCAGCAGCTTGTATTACACCGGGGAGCTGTTTTTT.

The chain links TRBV6-5 to TRBJ2-5; D might be TRBD2 (5 bases). Trimming stripped 6 bases from V and 3 bases from J, with 5 bases between. CDR1 and CDR2 from the germline V gene are MNHEY and SVGAGI. CDR3 size: 11 residues. The CDR3 reads CASRREETQYF. DNA for the CDR3: TGTGCCAGCAGGAGGGAAGAGACCCAGTACTTC.

V usage is TRBV28 and J usage is TRBJ2-1; D remains unclear. CDR3 length: 10 amino acids. V dropped 6 bases and J dropped 5 bases, with 2 bases sitting between them. Germline V gene data show CDR1 as MDHEN and CDR2 as SYDVKM. The CDR3 DNA sequence: TGTGCCAGCAGGAACAATGAGCAGTTCTTC. Residues: CASRNNEQFF.

The chain joins TRBV7-2 to TRBJ2-3, with 13 nucleotides matching TRBD2. The CDR3 covers 16 residues. With 4 bases clipped from V and 6 bases from J, the junction kept 7 bases outside the gene matches. Germline V gives CDR1 SGHTA, CDR2 FQGNSA. For the CDR3, the DNA is TGTGCCAGCAGCTCGGGACTAGCGGGGTTCGCGGATACGCAGTATTTT. Its translation: CASSSGLAGFADTQYF.

The chain combines TRBV6-6 with TRBJ1-5, with D perhaps TRBD1 (6 bases). The CDR3 spans 14 residues. Germline-derived CDR1 and CDR2 are MNHNY and SVGAGI (reference sequence). V lost 6 bases to trimming and J lost 4 bases, with 13 bases between them. The CDR3 here is CASRRNRDNQPQHF. The CDR3 nucleotides are TGTGCCAGCAGACGAAACAGGGATAATCAGCCCCAGCATTTT.

The chain carries TRBV5-8 and TRBJ1-1, with no clear D. The CDR3 loop spans 13 amino acids. Trimming removed 5 bases at V and 8 bases at J, with 16 bases between. Germline CDR1 reads SGHTS; CDR2 reads YDEGEE. This chain's CDR3 is CASSWTAPSEAFF. The CDR3 DNA sequence: TGTGCCAGCAGTTGGACGGCCCCCTCCGAAGCTTTCTTT.

The rearrangement uses TRBV19 and TRBJ1-5; 10 nucleotides align to TRBD1. After removal of 3 bases from V and 5 bases from J, the junction contained 4 bases not matched to a gene. The CDR3 extends over 15 amino acids. CDR1 and CDR2 from the germline V gene are LNHDA and SQIVND (reference sequence). The CDR3 reads CASSMGQGIYQPQHF. The CDR3 coding sequence is TGTGCCAGTAGTATGGGACAGGGGATTTATCAGCCCCAGCATTTT.

The rearrangement joins TRBV15 to TRBJ2-2; D is possibly TRBD2 (6 bases). With 6 bases removed from V and 3 bases from J, the gap between germline ends came to 11 bases. In germline, CDR1 is LNHNV, CDR2 YYDKDF (reference sequence). This CDR3 is 14 amino acids long. For the CDR3, the DNA is TGTGCCACCAGAGGGACTTGGGACACCGGGGAGCTGTTTTTT. Translated, it gives CATRGTWDTGELFF.

The V and J genes are TRBV7-9 and TRBJ2-7; no clear D. The CDR3 contains 11 residues. Deletions cut 4 bases from V and 3 bases from J, with 4 bases between. CDR1 and CDR2 from the germline V gene are SEHNR and FQNEAQ (reference sequence). The CDR3 is CASSSDYEQYF. The CDR3 bases are TGTGCCAGCAGCTCCGACTACGAGCAGTACTTC.

The chain uses TRBV7-2 and TRBJ2-7; D not resolved. Trimming took off 4 bases at V and 3 bases at J, with 19 bases between the two ends. CDR1 and CDR2 from the germline V gene are SGHTA and FQGNSA. This CDR3 has 16 residues. CDR3 DNA: TGTGCCAGCAGCTCCCCGCTGCGACTCTTTTACTACGAGCAGTACTTC. This translates into CASSSPLRLFYYEQYF.

The V and J genes are TRBV13 and TRBJ2-3; the D is unclear. The CDR3 has 12 residues. The germline CDR1 and CDR2 sequences are PRHDT and FYEKMQ (reference sequence). The V end lost 5 bases, the J end lost 4 bases, and 7 bases lay between the germline ends. For the CDR3, the DNA is TGTGCCAGCAGCCGGTCGGCAGATACGCAGTATTTT. This gives the protein CASSRSADTQYF.

This clone was found many times. The chain recombines TRBV11-2 with TRBJ2-7, with 14 bases fitting TRBD2. The germline V gene has CDR1 SGHAT and CDR2 FQNNGV. Trimming removed 7 bases from V and 3 bases from J; junction bases left unmatched: 5. CDR3 size: 15 residues. DNA for the CDR3: TGTGCCAGCATCAGCGGACTAGCGGGGGGCTACGAGCAGTACTTC. It encodes CASISGLAGGYEQYF.

The chain links TRBV4-3 to TRBJ2-7; D remains ambiguous. Trimming cost V 1 base and J 4 bases, with 5 bases left between them. Germline CDR1 LGHNA, CDR2 YSLEER. The CDR3 consists of 12 residues. The CDR3 protein is CASSQAGYEQYF. The DNA of the CDR3 is TGCGCCAGCAGCCAAGCCGGGTACGAGCAGTACTTC.

The V call is TRBV19, the J call TRBJ1-1, with D uncertain. This CDR3 contains 15 residues. Trimming pared 1 base from V and 0 bases from J, leaving 9 bases between. The germline V gene has CDR1 LNHDA and CDR2 SQIVND (reference sequence). The CDR3 coding sequence is TGTGCCAGTAGTATAGGGTCCGGGCTGAACACTGAAGCTTTCTTT. The encoded protein is CASSIGSGLNTEAFF.

The chain couples TRBV4-2 to TRBJ2-7; 11 nucleotides line up with TRBD1. The CDR3 sequence is 15 residues long. Germline V CDR1 and CDR2: LGHNA, YNFKEQ. Trimming at V came to 5 bases and at J to 4 bases, leaving 7 bases not matched to a gene. CDR3 in amino acids: CASSLRTGGLYEQYF. CDR3 DNA sequence: TGTGCCAGCAGCTTGCGGACAGGGGGCTTATACGAGCAGTACTTC.

This sequence joins TRBV7-8 and TRBJ1-4; weak D call: TRBD1 (5 bases). The CDR3 is 15 amino acids. The germline V and J ends were trimmed by 2 bases and 7 bases, with 14 bases remaining between them. Germline lookup yields CDR1 SGHVS and CDR2 FQNEAQ. The CDR3 protein is CASSLHLRGGEKLFF. In DNA, the CDR3 is TGTGCCAGCAGCTTACACCTAAGGGGAGGTGAAAAACTGTTTTTT.

V and J are TRBV27 and TRBJ1-2; 7 nucleotides align to TRBD1. This CDR3 is 15 amino acids long. Germline V lookup: CDR1 MNHEY, CDR2 SMNVEV (reference sequence). V lost 3 bases to trimming and J lost 4 bases; unmatched junction nucleotides: 8. CDR3 region: CASSLEGAGGYGYTF. Written as DNA, the CDR3 is TGTGCCAGCAGTTTGGAGGGGGCAGGGGGCTATGGCTACACCTTC.

V usage is TRBV18 and J usage is TRBJ1-2, with 7 bases identical to TRBD1. After removal of 6 bases from V and 4 bases from J, the junction contained 8 bases not matched to a gene. Germline-derived CDR1 and CDR2 are KGHSH and LQKENI. The CDR3 spans 14 residues. The CDR3 loop reads CASSADRTSYGYTF. The DNA of the CDR3 is TGTGCCAGCTCCGCGGACAGGACTTCCTATGGCTACACCTTC.